One sample yielded the 32 T cell receptor beta chains listed below, sequenced in a study of cytomegalovirus exposure and HLA in healthy donors. 13 Jbeta primers and 60 Vbeta primers were used for the PCR. TCRdb's table, derived via immunoSEQ multiplex PCR, lists solely in-frame clones and lacks some. In the table there are fewer than 150,000 clones, around 82% of which are singletons. The material sequenced was PBMCs. The receptors derive from a man aged 50 or older in good health and CMV-seronegative.

V is TRBV30 and J is TRBJ2-2, with 7 bases that match TRBD1. In germline, CDR1 is GTSNPN, CDR2 SVGIG (reference sequence). This CDR3 is 14 amino acids long. With V trimmed by 5 bases and J by 5 bases, 8 bases remained unmatched. Here the CDR3 DNA reads TGTGCCTGGGCTCGGACAGGATGGACCGGGGAGCTGTTTTTT. Protein sequence: CAWARTGWTGELFF.

This clone qualifies as medium-sized. This sequence joins TRBV6-1 and TRBJ2-7, with D perhaps TRBD1 (6 bases). Trimming shortened V by 0 bases and J by 0 bases, and 6 bases separated the two germline ends. This CDR3 is 14 amino acids long. The germline gives CDR1 MNHNS, CDR2 SASEGT. The CDR3 DNA follows: TGTGCCAGCAGTGAAGCGGACAGCTCCTACGAGCAGTACTTC. This encodes CASSEADSSYEQYF.

V and J are TRBV18 and TRBJ1-1; D gene ambiguous. There are 14 residues in the CDR3. The V gene lost 6 bases and the J gene lost 0 bases, with 11 bases spanning the gap. Germline CDR1 and CDR2: KGHSH and LQKENI. In DNA, the CDR3 is TGTGCCAGCTCCCGCAGCACTATGAACACTGAAGCTTTCTTT. Translated, it gives CASSRSTMNTEAFF.

The chain carries TRBV28 and TRBJ2-5, with D maybe TRBD2 (6 bases). Germline V CDR1 and CDR2: MDHEN, SYDVKM. The length of the CDR3 is 13 residues. V was cut by 4 bases and J by 0 bases, with 6 bases left in between. The CDR3 spells CASSSGDQETQYF. The CDR3 bases are TGTGCCAGCAGTTCGGGGGACCAAGAGACCCAGTACTTC.

V is TRBV5-4 and J is TRBJ2-3, with a possible D match to TRBD1 (6 bases). Germline CDR1 is SGHNT and CDR2 is YYREEE (reference sequence). V lost 0 bases and J lost 1, with 15 bases in between. CDR3 length: 17 residues. CDR3 sequence (DNA): TGTGCCAGCAGCTTGGCCGGAGTGGGGGCCGGCACAGATACGCAGTATTTT. Its protein is CASSLAGVGAGTDTQYF.

The chain joins TRBV7-9 to TRBJ2-1, with 8 bases identical to TRBD2. Trimming cost V 5 bases and J 6 bases; bases outside gene matches: 9. Germline values: CDR1 SEHNR, CDR2 FQNEAQ (reference sequence). The CDR3 sequence is 15 residues long. CDR3 sequence reads: CASSPPAGAPNEQFF. CDR3 DNA: TGTGCCAGCAGCCCCCCAGCGGGAGCCCCCAATGAGCAGTTCTTC.

The CDR3 sequence is CASSARLVSGEQYF. CDR3 nucleotides: TGTGCCAGCAGCGCAAGACTAGTGTCGGGCGAGCAGTACTTC. The J gene is TRBJ2-7, the V gene TRBV11-2; a possible D gene is TRBD2 (6 bases). The CDR3 totals 14 residues. V gave up 5 bases and J gave up 6 bases, with 17 bases separating them. Germline V CDR1 and CDR2: SGHAT, FQNNGV.

V gene TRBV27 combines with J gene TRBJ2-7; D not certain. The CDR3 contains 14 residues. Germline V lookup: CDR1 MNHEY, CDR2 SMNVEV (reference sequence). Trimming stripped 3 bases from V and 0 bases from J, with 9 bases between. The CDR3 DNA reads TGTGCCAGCAGTTTTTTGCCGGGCTCCTACGAGCAGTACTTC. It is translated as CASSFLPGSYEQYF.

This clone was counted only a few times. The rearrangement uses TRBV6-5 and TRBJ2-1; D is possibly TRBD2 (6 bases). The CDR3 totals 15 residues. Germline V gene data show CDR1 as MNHEY and CDR2 as SVGAGI. V was trimmed by 2 bases and J by 7 bases, leaving 15 bases between them. CDR3 sequence: CASSYLGGGRNEQFF. The CDR3 bases are TGTGCCAGCAGTTACCTCGGTGGAGGGCGAAATGAGCAGTTCTTC.

The chain employs TRBV7-9 and TRBJ1-2, with D uncertain. The CDR3 is 14 amino acids. The V gene's germline CDR1 is SEHNR and CDR2 FQNEAQ (reference sequence). V was clipped by 1 base and J by 0 bases, with 6 bases between them. CDR3 nucleotides: TGTGCCAGCAGCTTAGGGGCAGCTAACTATGGCTACACCTTC. As protein: CASSLGAANYGYTF.

The rearrangement uses TRBV7-3 and TRBJ2-5; 10 bases line up with TRBD1. The germline CDR1 and CDR2 sequences are SGHTA and FQGTGA. V was pared by 3 bases and J by 5 bases, with 0 bases of the junction left unmatched. This CDR3 has 13 amino acids. Here the CDR3 DNA reads TGTGCCAGCAGCTTGGGACAGGGGGAGACCCAGTACTTC. Residues: CASSLGQGETQYF.

The V gene is TRBV5-1, the J gene TRBJ2-2; a weak D match, TRBD2 (6 bases). Germline V gene sequence: CDR1 SGHRS, CDR2 YFSETQ. The V end was cut by 3 bases, the J end by 6 bases, with 18 bases between. The CDR3 loop spans 16 amino acids. CDR3 sequence (DNA): TGCGCCAGCAGCTCTCCGAGCGGGCAATTATCCGGGGAGCTGTTTTTT. It yields the protein CASSSPSGQLSGELFF.

This clone was counted between two and nine times. Other DNA sequences in this sample translate to the same CDR3. The chain joins TRBV29-1 to TRBJ2-7, with a possible D match to TRBD1 (5 bases). CDR1 SQVTM and CDR2 ANQGSEA come from the germline V gene. The V end was cut by 4 bases, the J end by 0 bases, with 13 bases between. The CDR3 consists of 14 residues. The chain's CDR3 is CSVGSQGGSYEQYF. CDR3 nucleotides: TGCAGCGTTGGTTCGCAGGGTGGCTCCTACGAGCAGTACTTC.

Here the CDR3 DNA reads TGTGCCAGCAGCTTAGGACGAGGGCAGTTCTTC. Its protein product is CASSLGRGQFF. The chain couples TRBV11-2 to TRBJ2-1; D ambiguous. Deletions cut 1 base from V and 12 bases from J, with 7 bases between. The CDR3 has 11 amino acids. CDR1 and CDR2 from the germline V gene are SGHAT and FQNNGV.

In its sample, this clone was seen once. The chain links TRBV19 to TRBJ1-1; a possible D gene is TRBD1 (6 bases). Looked up from germline, CDR1 is LNHDA and CDR2 is SQIVND (reference sequence). The CDR3 consists of 15 residues. Trimming took off 7 bases at V and 1 base at J, with 16 bases between the two ends. Here the CDR3 reads CASMMGAQGNTEAFF. CDR3 sequence (DNA): TGTGCCAGTATGATGGGGGCACAGGGGAACACTGAAGCTTTCTTT.

The chain links TRBV27 to TRBJ1-4, with TRBD1 identical over 8 bases. This CDR3 is 15 amino acids long. Germline V gene data show CDR1 as MNHEY and CDR2 as SMNVEV (reference sequence). V was pared by 5 bases and J by 3 bases, with 5 bases of the junction left unmatched. Written as DNA, the CDR3 is TGTGCCAGCAGTCCTCAGACAGGGGCTAATGAAAAACTGTTTTTT. Amino acids: CASSPQTGANEKLFF.

The chain employs TRBV27 and TRBJ2-2; D may be TRBD2 (5 bases). With 2 bases removed from V and 0 bases from J, the gap between germline ends came to 10 bases. Germline-derived CDR1 and CDR2 are MNHEY and SMNVEV (reference sequence). The CDR3 runs 16 residues. The CDR3 spells CASSLRLAANTGELFF. CDR3 DNA: TGTGCCAGCAGTTTACGCCTAGCAGCGAACACCGGGGAGCTGTTTTTT.

The chain uses TRBV28 and TRBJ1-4; D possibly corresponds to TRBD1 (5 bases). Germline CDR1 reads MDHEN; CDR2 reads SYDVKM. The CDR3 has 18 amino acids. Trimming took 4 bases from V and 2 from J, leaving 20 bases between them. The CDR3 region has the DNA TGTGCCAGCAGTTCCCCCGGTTCCCAGGGTATGACTAATGAAAAACTGTTTTTT. Amino acid sequence: CASSSPGSQGMTNEKLFF.

The chain links TRBV28 to TRBJ1-1; 8 bases are a match to TRBD1. The germline V gene has CDR1 MDHEN and CDR2 SYDVKM. The CDR3 covers 12 residues. Trimming took 4 bases from V and 8 from J; bases not matched to a gene: 3. CDR3 sequence: CASSSRTGEAFF. The CDR3 DNA is TGTGCCAGCAGTTCTAGGACAGGGGAAGCTTTCTTT. The variable domain in full, completed from reference TRBV28 and TRBJ1-1, reads DVKVTQSSRYLVKRTGEKVFLECVQDMDHENMFWYRQDPGLGLRLIYFSYDVKMKEKGDIPEGYSVSREKKERFSLILESASTNQTSMYLCASSSRTGEAFFGQGTRLTVV.

This chain connects TRBV6-1 to TRBJ1-5; D uncertain. Germline V gene lookup returns CDR1 MNHNS and CDR2 SASEGT. Trimming cost V 2 bases and J 9 bases, with 20 bases left between them. This CDR3 is 16 amino acids long. CDR3 bases: TGTGCCAGCAGTGAAAACGGGGAACTCACGGGGATGCCCCAGCATTTT. It encodes CASSENGELTGMPQHF.

This clone was detected only once. The rearrangement links TRBV9 to TRBJ2-1; 9 nucleotides line up with TRBD2. V was clipped by 0 bases and J by 4 bases; unmatched bases: 5. Germline V gives CDR1 SGDLS, CDR2 YYNGEE. The CDR3 sequence is 16 residues long. CDR3 region: CASSVGRGLAYNEQFF. The CDR3 bases are TGTGCCAGCAGCGTAGGTCGGGGACTAGCATACAATGAGCAGTTCTTC.

The genes are TRBV27 and TRBJ2-5; tentatively, D is TRBD2 (7 bases). The germline V gene has CDR1 MNHEY and CDR2 SMNVEV (reference sequence). CDR3 length: 16 residues. Trimming took 2 bases from V and 1 from J, leaving 14 bases between them. CDR3 sequence (DNA): TGTGCCAGCAGTTTAAGCGGGACACCTATCCAAGAGACCCAGTACTTC. Its translation is CASSLSGTPIQETQYF.

This sequence joins TRBV28 and TRBJ2-7; D remains unclear. This CDR3 spans 13 amino acids. The germline CDR1 and CDR2 sequences are MDHEN and SYDVKM. Between the trimmed V and J ends, which lost 3 bases and 3 bases, there was a span of 9 bases. CDR3 protein: CASSLSPFYEQYF. CDR3 in DNA: TGTGCCAGCAGTTTGAGCCCCTTCTACGAGCAGTACTTC. The complete variable domain, with remaining parts taken from reference TRBV28 and TRBJ2-7, reads DVKVTQSSRYLVKRTGEKVFLECVQDMDHENMFWYRQDPGLGLRLIYFSYDVKMKEKGDIPEGYSVSREKKERFSLILESASTNQTSMYLCASSLSPFYEQYFGPGTRLTVT.

The V gene is TRBV5-1, the J gene TRBJ2-1; 12 bases match TRBD1. The CDR3 contains 14 residues. The germline gives CDR1 SGHRS, CDR2 YFSETQ. Trimming cost V 9 bases and J 10 bases; bases outside gene matches: 11. As DNA, the CDR3 is TGCGCCACCAGGACGGGACAGGGGGCCGAGGAGCAGTTCTTC. Its translation: CATRTGQGAEEQFF.

This chain uses TRBV19 with TRBJ1-5; D gene unclear. The CDR3 is 13 amino acids. The V gene's germline CDR1 is LNHDA and CDR2 SQIVND (reference sequence). V dropped 3 bases and J dropped 4 bases, with 7 bases sitting between them. CDR3 DNA sequence: TGTGCCAGTAGTATTAACACAAATCAGCCCCAGCATTTT. As protein: CASSINTNQPQHF.

This clone was seen just once. V usage is TRBV28 and J usage is TRBJ2-1; possibly TRBD2 for D (5 bases). CDR3 size: 11 residues. The V end was cut by 8 bases, the J end by 9 bases, with 11 bases between. The germline CDR1 and CDR2 sequences are MDHEN and SYDVKM. The CDR3 protein is CASGTRLEQFF. Here the CDR3 DNA reads TGTGCCAGCGGAACTAGACTTGAGCAGTTCTTC.

The rearrangement joins TRBV5-4 to TRBJ2-7; TRBD2 agrees at 11 bases. The CDR3 contains 15 residues. CDR1 and CDR2 (germline): SGHNT, YYREEE (reference sequence). V dropped 3 bases and J dropped 2; count of bases not matched to a gene: 4. The DNA of the CDR3 is TGTGCCAGCAGCTCCGGGACTAGCGGACCCTACGAGCAGTACTTC. It translates to CASSSGTSGPYEQYF.

The chain links TRBV5-1 to TRBJ1-4; 8 bases fit TRBD1. This CDR3 is 15 amino acids long. Germline V gene data show CDR1 as SGHRS and CDR2 as YFSETQ. V dropped 0 bases and J dropped 7; count of bases not matched to a gene: 5. CDR3 region: CASSLGQGAREKLFF. The DNA of the CDR3 is TGCGCCAGCAGCTTGGGGCAGGGGGCACGTGAAAAACTGTTTTTT.

The chain carries TRBV19 and TRBJ2-3, with TRBD2 as a possible D gene (6 bases). The CDR3 is made up of 15 amino acids. Trimming took 4 bases from V and 0 from J, leaving 11 bases between them. Looked up from germline, CDR1 is LNHDA and CDR2 is SQIVND (reference sequence). The CDR3 loop reads CASSRLVRSTDTQYF. CDR3 DNA: TGTGCCAGTAGTAGACTAGTGCGAAGCACAGATACGCAGTATTTT.

The chain carries TRBV2 and TRBJ1-6; the D is unclear. Per germline, CDR1 SNHLY and CDR2 FYNNEI. V dropped 4 bases and J dropped 7 bases, with 11 bases sitting between them. This CDR3 is 14 amino acids long. The CDR3 DNA follows: TGTGCCAGCAGTGCCGAAGGCGGGAATTCACCCCTCCACTTT. This translates into CASSAEGGNSPLHF.

The chain joins TRBV5-6 to TRBJ2-3, with 7 bases that match TRBD1. In germline, CDR1 is SGHDT, CDR2 YYEEEE. Trimming cost V 1 base and J 1 base; bases outside gene matches: 3. The CDR3 is 15 residues long. CDR3 coding DNA: TGTGCCAGCAGCTTGAAGGGGGCTGGCACAGATACGCAGTATTTT. It translates to CASSLKGAGTDTQYF.

Worth noting for this clone: The junction does not match germline at one end; this may be a read error. V usage is TRBV30 and J usage is TRBJ1-2; 11 bases match TRBD1. Germline-derived CDR1 and CDR2 are GTSNPN and SVGIG (reference sequence). The CDR3 loop spans 14 amino acids. CDR3 DNA sequence: TGTGCCCGGAGAGGGGGACAGGGGGTGGATGGCTACACCTTC. It specifies CARRGGQGVDGYTF.